The 20 T cell receptor beta chains in this list originate from one sample, sequenced in a study of shared clonotypes between healthy human individuals. Using immunoSEQ multiplex PCR, the repertoire was profiled, and TCRdb retains in-frame clones only, with some absent. The table includes 2 million to 3 million clones, 90% to 95% detected once. The sample was naive CD4+ T cells from PBMCs. The subset here: CD45RA+ positively selected. Every receptor here comes from a man aged 18 to 30 in good health. Some clones in this sample may be carry-over from other donors' samples.

As for this clone: This sample includes further DNA sequences coding for the same CDR3. The chain couples TRBV9 to TRBJ2-7, with D unresolved. Germline values: CDR1 SGDLS, CDR2 YYNGEE. The V and J ends lost 2 bases and 0 bases respectively, with 9 bases between them. The CDR3 has 14 residues. CDR3 amino acids: CASSVTGHSYEQYF. CDR3 in DNA: TGTGCCAGCAGCGTTACGGGTCACTCCTACGAGCAGTACTTC.

The chain joins TRBV6-4 to TRBJ1-1; D is unclear. Trimming shortened V by 0 bases and J by 5 bases, and 10 bases separated the two germline ends. The CDR3 is 14 residues long. Germline V gene data show CDR1 as MRHNA and CDR2 as SNTAGT. The CDR3 region is CASSDSGGPTEAFF. The CDR3 DNA is TGTGCCAGCAGTGACTCGGGTGGTCCAACTGAAGCTTTCTTT.

The chain couples TRBV6-5 to TRBJ1-5, with 8 bases fitting TRBD1. V shed 6 bases, J shed 7 bases, and the junction held 11 bases outside the gene matches. Germline-derived CDR1 and CDR2 are MNHEY and SVGAGI. The CDR3 is 15 amino acids. The CDR3 reads CASRAQGELGQPQHF. The DNA for the CDR3 is TGTGCCAGCAGGGCACAGGGGGAGCTTGGACAGCCCCAGCATTTT.

V gene TRBV28 combines with J gene TRBJ2-1; 8 positions match TRBD2. From germline, CDR1 is MDHEN and CDR2 SYDVKM. The CDR3 consists of 16 residues. J was trimmed by 3 bases and V by 6 bases; bases with no gene match: 10. The CDR3 here is CASRSQAGVGYNEQFF. CDR3 nucleotide sequence: TGTGCCAGCAGGTCCCAAGCGGGAGTCGGCTACAATGAGCAGTTCTTC.

The rearrangement links TRBV18 to TRBJ2-7; D could derive from TRBD1 or TRBD2 (5 bases each). Germline CDR1 and CDR2: KGHSH and LQKENI. The CDR3 consists of 15 residues. Trimming cost V 4 bases and J 4 bases, with 17 bases left between them. In nucleotides, the CDR3 is TGTGCCAGCTCACGGGCAGGGAGTGAAGCGTACGAGCAGTACTTC. Translation gives CASSRAGSEAYEQYF.

The chain carries TRBV19 and TRBJ2-6; D ambiguous. Germline lookup yields CDR1 LNHDA and CDR2 SQIVND (reference sequence). V was trimmed by 6 bases and J by 3 bases, leaving 6 bases between them. This CDR3 contains 13 residues. CDR3 region: CASRSGGANVLTF. CDR3 bases: TGTGCCAGTAGGAGTGGTGGGGCCAACGTCCTGACTTTC.

The rearrangement uses TRBV9 and TRBJ2-1; unclear D gene. Trimming shortened V by 3 bases and J by 9 bases, and 28 bases separated the two germline ends. From germline, CDR1 is SGDLS and CDR2 YYNGEE. The CDR3 is 18 amino acids. CDR3 nucleotide sequence: TGTGCCAGCAGCGCTCCCCCTGAGATCCCACCGCAATTGGGTGAGCAGTTCTTC. It encodes CASSAPPEIPPQLGEQFF.

As for this clone: This sample also contains other DNA sequences that code for the same CDR3. The chain uses TRBV12-5 and TRBJ2-2; D ambiguous. The CDR3 is 13 amino acids. Germline values: CDR1 LGHNT, CDR2 FRNRAP. V lost 1 base and J lost 4, with 4 bases in between. CDR3 nucleotide sequence: TGTGCTAGTGGTTTGGACCCCACCGGGGAGCTGTTTTTT. Protein sequence: CASGLDPTGELFF.

Comments on this clone: Additional DNA sequences in this sample encode the identical CDR3. The rearrangement uses TRBV28 and TRBJ2-7, with unresolved D. V lost 6 bases and J lost 2, with 14 bases in between. Germline values: CDR1 MDHEN, CDR2 SYDVKM. The CDR3 totals 14 residues. CDR3 sequence (DNA): TGTGCCAGCAGCCCAGCAGCTCTCACCTACGAGCAGTACTTC. Its translation is CASSPAALTYEQYF.

The table lists this clone with a few counts. The chain is built from TRBV29-1 and TRBJ1-5; 8 bases fit TRBD1. Germline CDR1 reads SQVTM; CDR2 reads ANQGSEA. This CDR3 spans 14 amino acids. V gave up 6 bases and J gave up 0 bases; unmatched junction bases: 4. For the CDR3, the DNA is TGCAGCGTGCGGACAGGGTATAGCAATCAGCCCCAGCATTTT. Amino acid sequence: CSVRTGYSNQPQHF.

This chain connects TRBV6-5 to TRBJ2-7; possibly TRBD1 for D (5 bases). Deletions cut 6 bases from V and 0 bases from J, with 15 bases between. This CDR3 comprises 15 residues. The germline CDR1 and CDR2 sequences are MNHEY and SVGAGI. The CDR3 DNA reads TGTGCCAGCAGCTGGCAGGGCAGGAGCTCCTACGAGCAGTACTTC. This gives the protein CASSWQGRSSYEQYF.

The chain carries TRBV5-5 and TRBJ2-3; D is unresolved. The CDR3 spans 16 residues. CDR1 is SGHKS, CDR2 YYEKEE, per germline (reference sequence). V was shortened by 0 bases and J by 1 base, with 12 bases between the two germline ends. CDR3 loop: CASSLAVSRGTDTQYF. Written as DNA, the CDR3 is TGTGCCAGCAGCTTGGCCGTTAGCAGAGGCACAGATACGCAGTATTTT.

The J gene is TRBJ2-2, the V gene TRBV19, with 8 nucleotides matching TRBD1. The germline V gene has CDR1 LNHDA and CDR2 SQIVND (reference sequence). Germline trimming cut 6 bases from V and 7 bases from J; bases unmatched to any gene: 4. The length of the CDR3 is 13 residues. CDR3 DNA sequence: TGTGCCAGTAGAACGGACAGGGACGGGGAGCTGTTTTTT. This translates into CASRTDRDGELFF.

The J gene is TRBJ1-1, the V gene TRBV5-8, with D unresolved. Germline loops: CDR1 SGHTS, CDR2 YDEGEE. This CDR3 spans 16 amino acids. V lost 4 bases, J lost 0 bases, and 16 bases lay in between. Here the CDR3 reads CASSPPSAEMNTEAFF. The CDR3 nucleotides read TGTGCCAGCAGCCCCCCCTCGGCAGAAATGAACACTGAAGCTTTCTTT.

The V and J genes are TRBV4-3 and TRBJ2-3; D gene unclear. The CDR3 extends over 15 amino acids. V dropped 5 bases and J dropped 8 bases, with 20 bases sitting between them. The germline V gene encodes CDR1 LGHNA and CDR2 YSLEER. The CDR3, as DNA: TGCGCCAGCAGCAGAGGCCCTTATTCATCCGGTACGCAGTATTTT. Translation gives CASSRGPYSSGTQYF.

This chain connects TRBV28 to TRBJ2-1; the D gene is possibly TRBD1 (6 bases). The CDR3 consists of 15 residues. The V and J ends lost 2 bases and 0 bases respectively, with 8 bases between them. Looked up from germline, CDR1 is MDHEN and CDR2 is SYDVKM. CDR3 coding DNA: TGTGCCAGCAGTTTAGGACAGAACTCCTACAATGAGCAGTTCTTC. Protein sequence: CASSLGQNSYNEQFF.

V and J are TRBV6-6 and TRBJ1-5, with D maybe TRBD1 (5 bases). There are 16 residues in the CDR3. Trimming removed 0 bases at V and 5 bases at J, with 14 bases between. Germline-derived CDR1 and CDR2 are MNHNY and SVGAGI (reference sequence). The chain's CDR3 is CASSYSRRGGDQPQHF. The DNA of the CDR3 is TGTGCCAGCAGTTACTCGAGACGGGGCGGAGATCAGCCCCAGCATTTT.

This sequence joins TRBV28 and TRBJ2-7, with D possibly TRBD2 on 5 matching bases. V lost 7 bases to trimming and J lost 2 bases, with 18 bases between them. Germline values: CDR1 MDHEN, CDR2 SYDVKM. CDR3 length equals 15 residues. CDR3 in amino acids: CASTEKAAGTYEQYF. In nucleotides, the CDR3 is TGTGCCAGCACCGAAAAAGCGGCTGGTACCTACGAGCAGTACTTC.

This clone was counted between two and nine times. This sequence joins TRBV9 and TRBJ2-3, with TRBD1 matching 9 bases. The CDR3 length is 14 residues. V shed 3 bases and J 4 bases; nucleotides not matched to a gene: 3. Per the germline V gene, CDR1 is SGDLS and CDR2 is YYNGEE. CDR3 DNA: TGTGCCAGCAGCGACCGACAGGGGGCAGATACGCAGTATTTT. It yields the protein CASSDRQGADTQYF.

J is TRBJ2-1 and V is TRBV28; 15 bases agree with TRBD2. This CDR3 has 18 residues. With 2 bases clipped from V and 5 bases from J, the junction kept 7 bases outside the gene matches. Germline V lookup: CDR1 MDHEN, CDR2 SYDVKM. The CDR3 DNA sequence: TGTGCCAGCAGTTTAGTTCTCGGGACTAGCGGGAGGAACAATGAGCAGTTCTTC. Translated, it gives CASSLVLGTSGRNNEQFF.